Presented here are 5 T cell receptor beta chains from one specimen sequenced in a study of blood T cell repertoires in COVID-19. Produced via immunoSEQ multiplex PCR; TCRdb's table is partial and in-frame only. Here the sample spans around 230,000 clones, 88% being singletons. Specimen: PBMCs or T cells enriched from blood (not recorded which). The receptors shown here come from a woman in her twenties or thirties who had recovered from COVID-19.

The rearrangement links TRBV7-9 to TRBJ1-6, with a tentative D call TRBD1 (6 bases). The CDR3 extends over 14 amino acids. Trimming pared 5 bases from V and 8 bases from J, leaving 13 bases between. CDR1 and CDR2 from the germline V gene are SEHNR and FQNEAQ (reference sequence). The DNA of the CDR3 is TGTGCCAGCAGCCCCCGACAGGCATATTCACCCCTCCACTTT. This sequence encodes CASSPRQAYSPLHF. Looking up the rest from reference TRBV7-9 and TRBJ1-6 gives the full variable domain: DTGVSQNPRHKITKRGQNVTFRCDPISEHNRLYWYRQTLGQGPEFLTYFQNEAQLEKSRLLSDRFSAERPKGSFSTLEIQRTEQGDSAMYLCASSPRQAYSPLHFGNGTRLTVT.

The rearrangement uses TRBV7-9 and TRBJ2-1, with 10 positions matching TRBD2. Looked up from germline, CDR1 is SEHNR and CDR2 is FQNEAQ (reference sequence). The CDR3 loop spans 16 amino acids. Germline trimming cut 5 bases from V and 6 bases from J; bases unmatched to any gene: 10. The CDR3 loop reads CASSPSSGGAFNEQFF. The CDR3 nucleotides read TGTGCCAGCAGCCCCTCCAGCGGGGGGGCGTTCAATGAGCAGTTCTTC. The full variable domain, its missing parts supplied by reference TRBV7-9 and TRBJ2-1, is DTGVSQNPRHKITKRGQNVTFRCDPISEHNRLYWYRQTLGQGPEFLTYFQNEAQLEKSRLLSDRFSAERPKGSFSTLEIQRTEQGDSAMYLCASSPSSGGAFNEQFFGPGTRLTVL.

This chain uses TRBV10-3 with TRBJ1-3; 8 bases match TRBD1. The germline CDR1 and CDR2 sequences are ENHRY and SYGVKD. There are 15 residues in the CDR3. Trimming took 4 bases from V and 0 from J; bases not matched to a gene: 2. The CDR3 spells CAISGTGSSGNTIYF. Written as DNA, the CDR3 is TGTGCCATCAGTGGGACAGGGAGCTCTGGAAACACCATATATTTT.

V and J are TRBV9 and TRBJ1-4; unclear D gene. Trimming took 2 bases from V and 7 from J, leaving 6 bases between them. The germline gives CDR1 SGDLS, CDR2 YYNGEE. The CDR3 is 12 amino acids. CDR3 DNA: TGTGCCAGCAGCGTCCGTAGTGAAAAACTGTTTTTT. It yields the protein CASSVRSEKLFF.

The CDR3 sequence: CASSLSSYEQYF. For the CDR3, the DNA is TGTGCCAGCAGCCTCTCCTCCTACGAGCAGTACTTC. This chain uses TRBV4-2 with TRBJ2-7; D remains unclear. Trimming stripped 4 bases from V and 0 bases from J, with 4 bases between. Germline V gene data show CDR1 as LGHNA and CDR2 as YNFKEQ. The length of the CDR3 is 12 residues.